The entry below describes one T cell receptor beta chain. Trimming cost V 2 bases and J 4 bases, with 5 bases left between them. The length of the CDR3 is 13 residues. Germline CDR1 is SEHNR and CDR2 is FQNEAQ (reference sequence). The repertoire was sequenced with immunoSEQ multiplex PCR; TCRdb's copy has only in-frame clones and lacks some. The table lists tens of thousands of clones, about 90% of them singletons. This record belongs to a study of T cell changes during pregnancy in multiple sclerosis. This TCR came from a female donor with multiple sclerosis, enrolled in a pregnancy study. Sequencing was performed on CD4+ T cells from peripheral blood mononuclear cells, taken in the first trimester of pregnancy. J is TRBJ2-2 and V is TRBV7-9; D is unresolved. CDR3 sequence (DNA): TGTGCCAGCAGCTTACTAGGCACCGGGGAGCTGTTTTTT. This codes for CASSLLGTGELFF.